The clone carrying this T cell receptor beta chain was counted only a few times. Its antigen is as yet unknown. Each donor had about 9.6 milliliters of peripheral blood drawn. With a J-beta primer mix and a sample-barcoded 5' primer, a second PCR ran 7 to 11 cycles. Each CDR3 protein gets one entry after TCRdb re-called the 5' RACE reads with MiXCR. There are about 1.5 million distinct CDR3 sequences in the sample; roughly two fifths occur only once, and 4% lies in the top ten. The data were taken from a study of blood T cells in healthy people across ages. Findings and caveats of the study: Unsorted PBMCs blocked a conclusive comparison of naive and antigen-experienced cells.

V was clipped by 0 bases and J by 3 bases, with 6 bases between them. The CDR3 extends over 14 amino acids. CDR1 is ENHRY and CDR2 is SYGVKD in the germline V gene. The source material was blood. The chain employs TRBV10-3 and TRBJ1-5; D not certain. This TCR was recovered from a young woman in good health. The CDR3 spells CAISESATNQPQHF. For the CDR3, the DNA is TGTGCCATCAGTGAGTCGGCGACCAATCAGCCCCAGCATTTT.